This TCR beta chain was documented in a study of cytomegalovirus exposure and HLA in healthy donors (dated 2017 in TCRdb). At the level of the whole study: In an earlier analysis of under 600 of the donors, 276 Gb of sequence data and 120 million or so unique TCR beta sequences from roughly 180 million T cells were reported. An early release that covered about 600 HLA-typed donors contained approximately 300 gigabases of sequencing data and 75 million to 100 million unique TCR sequences. The genetic ancestry cluster associated with self-reported Caucasian donors included about 84% of the roughly 410 genotyped donors. The study aimed to test whether signatures of past pathogen exposure could be identified by cataloging public T cell receptors. The study used immunosequencing to profile the T cell repertoires of more than 650 subjects and linked those repertoires to cytomegalovirus serostatus. A separate validation cohort of over a hundred different subjects was used in addition to the 666-subject first cohort. To predict cytomegalovirus infection status, the study combined high-throughput TCR immunosequencing, statistical association of individual TCRs with disease status, and machine learning. In a later analysis, previously published TCR beta repertoires from fewer than 750 donors were re-analyzed and high-resolution HLA genotyping was added so that TCR occurrence patterns could be studied. In the later analysis, no new phenotypic data were used to find candidate immune exposures; instead, reliance was placed on TCR beta sequences and their occurrence across donors. An earlier analysis of nearly 600 of the donors applied high-throughput TCR beta sequencing to assess whether each TCR beta V gene segment acted as functional or pseudogenic. Donor age, sex, ethnicity and CMV serostatus were compiled together with the repertoire data. In a later genetic analysis, genome-wide SNP genotypes for about 65% of the roughly 670 donors were used, and that subset was treated as a discovery cohort. Every discovery cohort repertoire had been produced on one sequencing platform. HLA typing included class I and class II loci at four-digit resolution. Typing coverage varied by locus: about 620-630 donors for A, B, C, DRB1 and DQB1; more than 500 for DQA1; around 570 for DPA1; roughly 450 for DPB1. Four to six DR-DQ haplotypes were handled as single units for association and clustering because linkage in the cohort was strong. Among about 410 genotyped donors of the cohort, an average of approximately 220,000 unique TCR beta nucleotide sequences was sequenced per donor, of which 15% to 20% were non-productive.

The cohort was made up of 666 healthy bone marrow donors. At the time of sampling, every cohort member was nominally healthy, though immune exposures that went unrecorded were likely present. The donor tested CMV seronegative, placing the donor among the 350 or so seronegative members of the cohort. Each donor provided a peripheral blood sample, and peripheral blood mononuclear cells were used for TCR beta sequencing. Genomic DNA was extracted from the blood cell samples with the Qiagen DNeasy Blood Extraction Kit. Paper-wide results and their limitations: A later analysis associated 16,951 TCR beta sequences with specific HLA alleles at a false discovery rate of 0.05. The sequencing pipeline was judged likely to have produced a cluster of highly shared sequence variants as a technical artifact. In a later analysis, HLA-associated TCR beta chains were found to be more clonally expanded and to have lower generation probabilities than equally common non-associated chains. Compared with the roughly 600-donor mean, donors in an Asian-associated ancestry cluster had fewer N-insertions in productive TCRs, according to a later genetic analysis. HLA typing was unavailable for some donors at each locus, so association tests used only the typed subset. A later genetic analysis associated a missense DCLRE1C variant with V-gene and J-gene trimming of TCR beta chains, and an independent cohort replicated the association. According to a later analysis, parvovirus B19, influenza, CMV and Epstein-Barr virus appeared linked to several top co-occurrence clusters. The only immune exposure information available for the cohort was CMV serostatus. The study listed 164 TCR beta chains as associated with cytomegalovirus. According to the authors, the approach could potentially be generalized to other disease states and immunological phenotypes. The classifier was reported to diagnose cytomegalovirus status with high specificity and sensitivity in both the original cohort and the validation cohort. Broadly in line with IMGT annotations, most TCR beta V segments showed up in productive rearrangements about 87% or about 30% of the time in an earlier analysis of several hundred of the donors. Only TCR beta chains were sequenced in this cohort, and the absence of alpha or paired-chain data limited detectable features. A later analysis found that most CMV-associated TCR beta chains appeared HLA-restricted, with HLA associations seemingly driven largely by CMV exposure. Because the 87-base-pair reads could not distinguish some IMGT-functional V segments, including TRBV6-2 and TRBV6-3, those segments were excluded. Linkage disequilibrium might explain the correlated functional status among segregating V segments, but an unknown experimental factor could not be ruled out. In a later analysis, TCR association rates were found to vary across HLA loci, with the most associated TCRs seen for DRB1 alleles and the fewest for HLA-C alleles. In vitro tests confirmed that three of the cytomegalovirus-associated TCR beta chains recognize cytomegalovirus antigens. Presence/absence analyses assumed roughly uniform sequencing depth across donors, an assumption that may not hold. While some public TCRs were present in many individuals, most TCR sequences turned up only very rarely across donors. A further reported finding was that TCR beta sequences accurately predicted the HLA-A and HLA-B alleles for most subjects in the first cohort. The earlier analysis of around 600 of the donors excluded roughly 17 rarely observed V segments, including chromosome 9 orphons, because counts were too low. Assigning TCR associations to individual alleles was difficult when HLA alleles, especially DR and DQ, strongly co-occurred.

From V the trimming removes 5 bases and from J it removes 0 bases, while the gene matches leave 4 bases of the junction unaccounted for. For CDR1 and CDR2, the germline V gene lists SGHAT and FQNNGV. The CDR3 starts with the cysteine, ends with the phenylalanine, and has 15 residues. Only the CDR3 DNA is retained, 45 bases long and in frame from the first base. Library method: the immunoSEQ multiplex PCR assay. For the multiplex PCR, a mixture combining 60 forward primers for TCR Vbeta segments and 13 reverse primers for TCR Jbeta segments was used. Amplification of the CDR3 region of rearranged TCR beta genes was performed with a multiplex PCR assay on genomic DNA. The Illumina HiSeq System was used to sequence the amplified TCR beta libraries as 87-base-pair reads. As for the original processing: Across the roughly 600 repertoires, a later analysis counted 80 million or so unique TCR beta chains, around 11 million of which were shared by at least two donors. Raw reads were error-corrected and collapsed into unique sequences by a nearest-neighbor algorithm in which closely related sequences were merged to remove PCR and sequencing errors. To assign V, D and J gene segments, CDR3 sequences were aligned to IMGT reference sequences. For a sequence to be retained, a match of at least six nucleotides to both a V gene segment and a J gene segment was required. Rearrangements were called productive when the CDR3 lacked stop codons and stayed in frame with V and J; all others were non-productive. CDR3 was defined according to IMGT convention as the region running from the second conserved V-encoded cysteine to the conserved J-encoded phenylalanine. In an earlier analysis of around 600 of the donors, sequences lacking an unambiguous match to a single V gene segment were excluded. An earlier analysis of roughly 590 of the donors called V segments functional above 56.7% productive rearrangements and segregating when the between-donor standard deviation exceeded 5%. To diagnose cytomegalovirus status from the catalog of TCR beta chain sequences, a statistical classification framework was built. V and J gene assignment, in a later analysis, came from comparing TCR nucleotide sequences with IMGT/GENE-DB human TR gene sequences. In a later analysis, CDR3 sequences and most-parsimonious VDJ recombination scenarios were assigned using the TCRdist pipeline. In a later analysis, each TCR beta chain was defined by its CDR3 amino acid sequence together with its V-gene family, and reads without a unique V-gene family were excluded. In a later analysis, 500 to 650 highly shared, low-generation-probability nucleotide sequences were removed to address suspected cross-contamination and a sequencing artifact. In a later analysis, a clonal expansion index was calculated for each public chain from normalized within-repertoire ranks of inferred template counts. In a later analysis, generation probabilities were computed using a VDJ recombination model fitted to out-of-frame rearrangements, and the results were checked against IGoR. A later analysis scored TCR-TCR, TCR-HLA and TCR-CMV co-occurrence with hypergeometric tests, applying a repertoire-size bias correction to TCR pairs. False discovery rates were estimated in a later analysis by permuting HLA or CMV assignments 20 times. A later analysis grouped co-occurring TCRs with DBSCAN, adding TCRdist sequence similarity when clustering within HLA-allele-positive subsets. Repertoires with fewer than 30,000 or more than 120,000 public chains were left out of co-occurrence clustering, as were a handful of repertoires with anomalous nucleotide sharing. TCRdb carries this immuneACCESS record with in-frame sequences only. Its versions omit some clonotypes, under half of them owing to an unresolved V gene in the studies checked, with the rest unexplained. That table is the source of V, J and clone size, and D and trimming were worked out from the DNA. In all, the sample holds approximately 150,000 clones, and approximately 71% of those were seen once. Less than 1.5% of the sample belongs to the ten largest clones.

With regard to this clone: It has no known antigen specificity. Within one base of it there is no much larger clone, and no base qualities were kept.

The V and J genes are TRBV11-2 and TRBJ1-3, with 7 middle bases fitting TRBD1. This clonotype originated in a man aged 45 to 65 in good health and CMV-seronegative. Sequenced input: PBMCs. The CDR3 amino acid sequence is: CASSPGQISGNTIYF. The DNA is TGTGCCAGCAGCCCGGGACAGATCTCTGGAAACACCATATATTTT.